The 14 T cell receptor beta chains listed next were all sequenced from one sample in a study of shared clonotypes between healthy human individuals. The repertoire was sequenced with immunoSEQ multiplex PCR; TCRdb's copy has only in-frame clones and lacks some. There are more than 850,000 clones in the sample; 75% to 85% occur only once, and about 0.52% lies in the top ten. Material for sequencing was memory CD4+ T cells from PBMCs. Subset meaning: CD45RA-negative fraction. These receptors were taken from a man between 18 and 35 years old in good health. Some clones in this sample may be carry-over from other donors' samples.

The chain employs TRBV19 and TRBJ2-5; 7 bases fit TRBD1. The CDR3 runs to 13 residues. Germline CDR1 and CDR2: LNHDA and SQIVND (reference sequence). The V gene end was trimmed by 10 bases and the J gene end by 5 bases; junction bases not matched to a gene: 10. The CDR3 region has the DNA TGTGCCACCCACCTCGACAGGGTGGAGACCCAGTACTTC. Translating it yields CATHLDRVETQYF.

This chain links TRBV9 with TRBJ2-1; TRBD2 agrees at 14 bases. Germline trimming cut 2 bases from V and 1 base from J; bases unmatched to any gene: 5. The CDR3 has 18 residues. Looked up from germline, CDR1 is SGDLS and CDR2 is YYNGEE. DNA for the CDR3: TGTGCCAGCAGCGTGGGGACTAGCGGGAGATATTCCTACAATGAGCAGTTCTTC. Translating gives CASSVGTSGRYSYNEQFF.

The chain employs TRBV7-2 and TRBJ2-1; D possibly corresponds to TRBD1 (6 bases). This CDR3 is 13 amino acids long. Germline V gene lookup returns CDR1 SGHTA and CDR2 FQGNSA. The V end was cut by 1 base, the J end by 10 bases, with 11 bases between. The CDR3 protein is CASSLGMQGEQFF. The CDR3, as DNA: TGTGCCAGCAGCTTAGGGATGCAGGGGGAGCAGTTCTTC. Full variable domain (missing parts from reference TRBV7-2 and TRBJ2-1): GAGVSQSPSNKVTEKGKDVELRCDPISGHTALYWYRQSLGQGLEFLIYFQGNSAPDKSGLPSDRFSAERTGGSVSTLTIQRTQQEDSAVYLCASSLGMQGEQFFGPGTRLTVL.

The gene calls are TRBV19 and TRBJ1-3; D unclear. The CDR3 totals 16 residues. The V gene's germline CDR1 is LNHDA and CDR2 SQIVND (reference sequence). Trimming pared 6 bases from V and 4 bases from J, leaving 19 bases between. The CDR3 DNA reads as TGTGCCAGTAGCGAACAGCTGTTTCTCTCAGGAAACACCATATATTTT. This codes for CASSEQLFLSGNTIYF. Variable domain in full (rest from reference TRBV19 and TRBJ1-3): DGGITQSPKYLFRKEGQNVTLSCEQNLNHDAMYWYRQDPGQGLRLIYYSQIVNDFQKGDIAEGYSVSREKKESFPLTVTSAQKNPTAFYLCASSEQLFLSGNTIYFGEGSWLTVV.

The chain has TRBV27 and TRBJ2-5, with unresolved D. CDR1 is MNHEY, CDR2 SMNVEV, per germline (reference sequence). The CDR3 length is 13 residues. V was cut by 0 bases and J by 5 bases, with 7 bases left in between. This CDR3 reads CASSLSSYETQYF. In DNA, the CDR3 is TGTGCCAGCAGTTTATCGTCGTATGAGACCCAGTACTTC.

The rearrangement joins TRBV19 to TRBJ2-3; TRBD1 might be the D (5 bases). The V gene's germline CDR1 is LNHDA and CDR2 SQIVND (reference sequence). The CDR3 has 14 amino acids. Trimming cost V 5 bases and J 4 bases, with 13 bases left between them. The CDR3 loop reads CASSWTTPADTQYF. The CDR3 coding sequence is TGTGCCAGTAGTTGGACAACCCCGGCAGATACGCAGTATTTT.

Written as DNA, the CDR3 is TGTGCCAGCAGCCCCGTTCTAGCGGCATACAATGAGCAGTTCTTC. Its translation: CASSPVLAAYNEQFF. The V call is TRBV11-2, the J call TRBJ2-1; 7 positions match TRBD2. The CDR3 totals 15 residues. CDR1 SGHAT and CDR2 FQNNGV come from the germline V gene. V lost 5 bases and J lost 4; bases outside the gene matches: 8.

This rearrangement joins TRBV14 to TRBJ2-3; D may be TRBD2 (6 bases). This CDR3 region has 18 residues. V was shortened by 1 base and J by 4 bases, with 21 bases between the two germline ends. Looked up from germline, CDR1 is SGHDN and CDR2 is FVKESK. CDR3 sequence (DNA): TGTGCCAGCAGCCAAGCCCTAGTGGCGGCGGGGTTTGCAGATACGCAGTATTTT. Protein: CASSQALVAAGFADTQYF.

This chain uses TRBV28 with TRBJ2-7, with 11 nucleotides matching TRBD1. V shed 6 bases and J 6 bases; nucleotides not matched to a gene: 4. Germline assignment: CDR1 MDHEN and CDR2 SYDVKM. The CDR3 totals 13 residues. CDR3 sequence: CASSGTGGIEQYF. CDR3 bases: TGTGCCAGCAGCGGGACAGGGGGAATCGAGCAGTACTTC.

This clone appeared a few times. The chain joins TRBV7-3 to TRBJ2-1, with 10 bases aligning to TRBD1. V dropped 4 bases and J dropped 2; count of bases not matched to a gene: 2. The CDR3 sequence is 15 residues long. Germline CDR1 reads SGHTA; CDR2 reads FQGTGA. CDR3 residues: CASSWDRGAYNEQFF. In DNA form, the CDR3 reads TGTGCCAGCAGCTGGGACAGGGGCGCCTACAATGAGCAGTTCTTC.

The chain has TRBV10-3 and TRBJ1-2; TRBD1 matches at 7 bases. The V gene's germline CDR1 is ENHRY and CDR2 SYGVKD. Germline trimming cut 4 bases from V and 5 bases from J; bases unmatched to any gene: 10. CDR3 size: 15 residues. CDR3 loop: CAISGDSLDLYGYTF. DNA of the CDR3: TGTGCCATCAGTGGGGACAGCCTTGACTTATATGGCTACACCTTC.

The V and J genes are TRBV4-2 and TRBJ2-1; D is possibly TRBD2 (6 bases). Trimming took off 4 bases at V and 4 bases at J, with 14 bases between the two ends. This CDR3 comprises 15 residues. The V gene's germline CDR1 is LGHNA and CDR2 YNFKEQ. The CDR3 bases are TGTGCCAGCAGCCCCGGGACTTACTCTTACAATGAGCAGTTCTTC. This sequence encodes CASSPGTYSYNEQFF.

This clone was picked up one time. The V gene is TRBV5-5, the J gene TRBJ2-7; D unresolved. The CDR3 runs to 14 residues. V lost 0 bases and J lost 0, with 7 bases in between. Germline CDR1 is SGHKS and CDR2 is YYEKEE (reference sequence). CDR3: CASSLAANSYEQYF. In DNA, the CDR3 is TGTGCCAGCAGCTTGGCTGCCAACTCCTACGAGCAGTACTTC.

The chain is built from TRBV27 and TRBJ2-3; no clear D gene. V dropped 5 bases and J dropped 8 bases, with 26 bases sitting between them. Germline CDR1 reads MNHEY; CDR2 reads SMNVEV (reference sequence). The CDR3 totals 17 residues. CDR3 nucleotides: TGTGCCAGCAGTCCCCCCCGGACCCGTTTTCATTGGAGTACGCAGTATTTT. This gives the protein CASSPPRTRFHWSTQYF.